Listed below are T cell receptor beta chains from one sample, sequenced in a study of graft-versus-host responses after intestinal transplantation. The protocol was immunoSEQ multiplex PCR, while the TCRdb copy is restricted to in-frame clones and leaves out a portion. Among around 95,000 clones listed, more than 75% were seen once. Their specific antigens are unknown. Sequencing was performed on unstimulated CD4+ T cells sorted from spleen or lymph node cells, taken before transplant. All receptors come from a human donor who was the organ donor for an intestinal transplant. Both conserved end residues are trimmed from each CDR3. Only part of the rows carry a size: once, few, many, or a class if the clone is expanded.

abundance	len	v_gene	j_gene	CDR3aa
once	11	TRBV6-1	TRBJ2-7	ASSSAGGYEQY
-	13	TRBV6-5	TRBJ1-6	ASSYSQGANSPLH
-	13	TRBV5-4	TRBJ1-2	ASSSGTFTNYGYT
-	14	TRBV5-1	TRBJ1-3	ASSWGTGTHGNTIY
-	15	TRBV4-1	TRBJ1-2	ASSQEMTGEVSYGYT
-	15	TRBV5-1	TRBJ2-5	ASSSRLAGGPGETQY
-	14	TRBV18	TRBJ2-1	ASSPRAGATYNEQF
-	12	TRBV2	TRBJ1-4	ASTLTGTNEKLF
-	14	TRBV6-6	TRBJ1-6	ASSYSRVEGNSPLH
-	9	TRBV5-1	TRBJ2-3	ATTEMGREY
-	13	TRBV5-1	TRBJ2-7	ASSLQGGSSYEQY
-	14	TRBV28	TRBJ1-4	ASSFAWGGGREKLF
-	11	TRBV5-5	TRBJ1-5	ASSLEINQPQH
-	13	TRBV28	TRBJ1-2	ASSAYGTGLYGYT
-	11	TRBV19	TRBJ1-1	ASSLTGQGKAF
-	12	TRBV29-1	TRBJ2-1	SVPDRVSYNEQF
-	14	TRBV9	TRBJ2-1	ASSVLTSGGPNEQF
-	13	TRBV23-1	TRBJ2-7	ASSNRDSATYEQY
-	12	TRBV30	TRBJ2-7	ACRGTVGSYEQY
-	13	TRBV6-1	TRBJ1-5	ASSEKQGSSQPQH
once	17	TRBV11-3	TRBJ2-6	ASSGGGTGISSGANVLT
-	10	TRBV5-4	TRBJ2-1	ASRDGRAEQF
-	14	TRBV28	TRBJ2-2	ASTLPGQGKGGELF
-	13	TRBV2	TRBJ1-5	ASSGSGQPHQPQH
once	11	TRBV6-5	TRBJ1-2	ASSRTGGPGYT
-	12	TRBV30	TRBJ1-4	AWSDRAFNEKLF
-	10	TRBV6-5	TRBJ2-7	ASSYWDYEQY
-	14	TRBV30	TRBJ2-5	AWSVSSGGTQETQY
-	10	TRBV18	TRBJ2-5	ASSAREETQY
-	10	TRBV28	TRBJ1-2	ANLRQGYGYT
few	14	TRBV4-1	TRBJ2-2	ASSLTGTGNTGELF
-	13	TRBV28	TRBJ1-2	ASSLQLLQNYGYT
-	15	TRBV6-1	TRBJ2-3	ASSASGGAIGTDTQY
-	13	TRBV19	TRBJ2-7	ASSTRPESYYEQY
-	19	TRBV27	TRBJ2-2	ASSLIPFANPDRVWSGELF
-	11	TRBV10-3	TRBJ2-3	AIAGGLGDTQY
-	11	TRBV30	TRBJ1-3	AWRRGPGNTIY
few	12	TRBV19	TRBJ1-5	ASSISGLGQPQH
-	11	TRBV7-2	TRBJ2-1	ASSSSYYNEQF
-	10	TRBV5-1	TRBJ1-5	ASRTGNQPQH
-	13	TRBV7-9	TRBJ2-5	ASSPGGSGGETQY
-	12	TRBV6-6	TRBJ1-5	ASSPAPPNQPQH